The TCR beta chain under discussion was sequenced for a study of shared clonotypes between healthy human individuals. CDR3 length equals 12 residues. CDR1 and CDR2 from the germline V gene are SQVTM and ANQGSEA. Trimming removed 5 bases from V and 4 bases from J, with 12 bases in between. Some clones are missing from TCRdb's copy, which holds only in-frame ones; the method was immunoSEQ multiplex PCR. This table has 2 million to 2.5 million clones, nearly 97% appearing once. Study results and caveats: Donors were few, which limited the genetic and exposure-history diversity represented.

With regard to this clone: Its specificity is unknown.

Source material: naive CD4+ T cells sorted from blood. Subset indicated: CD45RA+ positively selected. The receptor was isolated from a man aged 18 to 30 in good health. V gene TRBV29-1 combines with J gene TRBJ2-7; TRBD2 might be the D (6 bases). The CDR3 spells CSVLEGRYEQYF. DNA for the CDR3: TGCAGCGTTTTGGAGGGTCGTTACGAGCAGTACTTC.